These 11 T cell receptor beta chains originate from one sample sequenced in a study of blood T cell repertoires in COVID-19. The assay was immunoSEQ multiplex PCR, and TCRdb's table has in-frame clones only and misses some. The data contain some 240,000 clones, 80% to 95% of them singletons. Sequences were obtained from peripheral blood. The source of these receptors is a man in his 60s with COVID-19, enrolled during active disease.

The V gene is TRBV9, the J gene TRBJ2-1, with a possible D match to TRBD1 (6 bases). The germline V gene has CDR1 SGDLS and CDR2 YYNGEE. There are 16 residues in the CDR3. The V and J ends lost 0 bases and 0 bases respectively, with 10 bases between them. Here the CDR3 reads CASSVVTGSSYNEQFF. The CDR3 region has the DNA TGTGCCAGCAGCGTAGTAACAGGGAGCTCCTACAATGAGCAGTTCTTC.

The chain has TRBV3-1 (or the pseudogene TRBV3-2) and TRBJ2-6, with 8 bases identical to TRBD1. Germline V gives CDR1 LGHDT, CDR2 YNNKEL (reference sequence). The CDR3 is 18 amino acids. Trimming at V came to 4 bases and at J to 0 bases, leaving 8 bases not matched to a gene. CDR3 protein: CASSPRTGYTSGANVLTF. The DNA for the CDR3 is TGTGCCAGCAGCCCCCGGACAGGGTATACCTCTGGGGCCAACGTCCTGACTTTC.

The chain uses TRBV19 and TRBJ1-1; 8 nucleotides align to TRBD1. This CDR3 has 14 residues. Germline CDR1 and CDR2: LNHDA and SQIVND (reference sequence). With 8 bases clipped from V and 3 bases from J, the junction kept 8 bases outside the gene matches. Written as DNA, the CDR3 is TGTGCCAGTGCGAAGAGGACAGGGTACACTGAAGCTTTCTTT. Its protein is CASAKRTGYTEAFF. The complete variable domain, with remaining parts taken from reference TRBV19 and TRBJ1-1, reads DGGITQSPKYLFRKEGQNVTLSCEQNLNHDAMYWYRQDPGQGLRLIYYSQIVNDFQKGDIAEGYSVSREKKESFPLTVTSAQKNPTAFYLCASAKRTGYTEAFFGQGTRLTVV.

The genes are TRBV6-6 and TRBJ1-5, with D maybe TRBD1 (5 bases). The CDR3 totals 15 residues. V lost 6 bases and J lost 5, with 17 bases in between. CDR1 and CDR2 from the germline V gene are MNHNY and SVGAGI (reference sequence). The CDR3 here is CASSSGLSRDQPQHF. For the CDR3, the DNA is TGTGCCAGCAGCTCGGGACTGTCACGCGATCAGCCCCAGCATTTT.

This chain links TRBV6-5 with TRBJ1-2; the D is unclear. The CDR3 covers 12 residues. Germline V gives CDR1 MNHEY, CDR2 SVGAGI. Trimming shortened V by 6 bases and J by 2 bases, and 7 bases separated the two germline ends. In DNA, the CDR3 is TGTGCCAGCAGCCTATACAACTATGGCTACACCTTC. Its protein is CASSLYNYGYTF.

The V and J genes are TRBV28 and TRBJ1-2, with D unresolved. Trimming shortened V by 11 bases and J by 8 bases, and 21 bases separated the two germline ends. Germline CDR1 is MDHEN and CDR2 is SYDVKM. This CDR3 is 13 amino acids long. Here the CDR3 reads CACSRHAAGGYTF. The CDR3 DNA follows: TGTGCCTGCTCACGACATGCCGCGGGGGGCTACACCTTC.

The gene calls are TRBV30 and TRBJ1-2; 8 nucleotides agree with TRBD1. CDR3 length: 13 residues. In germline, CDR1 is GTSNPN, CDR2 SVGIG (reference sequence). The J segment lost 7 bases and the V segment lost 3 bases, leaving 7 bases of the junction unmatched. The CDR3 loop is CAWRTGESGGYTF. The CDR3 nucleotides read TGTGCCTGGAGGACAGGGGAATCAGGTGGCTACACCTTC. Complete variable domain (other parts from reference TRBV30 and TRBJ1-2): SQTIHQWPATLVQPVGSPLSLECTVEGTSNPNLYWYRQAAGRGLQLLFYSVGIGQISSEVPQNLSASRPQDRQFILSSKKLLLSDSGFYLCAWRTGESGGYTFGSGTRLTVV.

J is TRBJ1-1 and V is TRBV7-3; D is possibly TRBD1 (5 bases). V dropped 5 bases and J dropped 4 bases, with 14 bases sitting between them. CDR1 and CDR2 (germline): SGHTA, FQGTGA. The CDR3 has 14 amino acids. CDR3 in amino acids: CASSAQGLGTEAFF. In nucleotides, the CDR3 is TGTGCCAGCAGCGCCCAGGGATTGGGCACTGAAGCTTTCTTT.

This clone was detected once. The chain combines TRBV6-5 with TRBJ1-2, with D unresolved. Germline lookup yields CDR1 MNHEY and CDR2 SVGAGI. The CDR3 is made up of 15 amino acids. Trimming removed 0 bases at V and 0 bases at J, with 8 bases between. CDR3 nucleotides: TGTGCCAGCAGTTACTCACGGGGTCCTAACTATGGCTACACCTTC. Translation gives CASSYSRGPNYGYTF.

This rearrangement joins TRBV20-1 to TRBJ2-3, with 11 bases matching TRBD2. V was pared by 3 bases and J by 7 bases, with 15 bases of the junction left unmatched. The germline gives CDR1 DFQATT, CDR2 SNEGSKA (reference sequence). This CDR3 spans 17 amino acids. CDR3 DNA sequence: TGCAGTGCTAGTTCCTGGGGACTAGCGGTCGAGGTCTATACGCAGTATTTT. It encodes CSASSWGLAVEVYTQYF.

The genes are TRBV4-2 and TRBJ2-1; weak D call: TRBD1 (7 bases). The V end lost 3 bases, the J end lost 0 bases, and 21 bases lay between the germline ends. The V gene's germline CDR1 is LGHNA and CDR2 YNFKEQ. The CDR3 consists of 19 residues. DNA of the CDR3: TGTGCCAGCAGCCAGGAGGACAGGACCGGGACTCCCTCCTACAATGAGCAGTTCTTC. This translates into CASSQEDRTGTPSYNEQFF.